These T cell receptor beta chains were read from a single sample in a study of blood T cell repertoires in COVID-19. The assay was immunoSEQ multiplex PCR, and TCRdb's table has in-frame clones only and misses some. The sample has about 380,000 clones, roughly 77% seen once; the top ten hold under 1.2%. Sequenced: peripheral blood. These TCRs come from a human donor with acute or convalescent COVID-19. The donor label of this sample is uncertain. The CDR3 runs from the conserved cysteine through the conserved F or W. The D gene is left open where the match is weak. Only some rows state a clone size, as once, few, many or a class for expanded clones.

clone size	D gene	CDR3 length	V gene	J gene	CDR3 protein	CDR3 DNA
-	TRBD1	15	TRBV5-1	TRBJ1-1	CASSSGQRMNTEAFF	TGCGCCAGCAGCTCGGGACAGCGCATGAACACTGAAGCTTTCTTT
-	TRBD1	15	TRBV7-2	TRBJ2-7	CASSLDLGQYYEQYF	TGTGCCAGCAGCTTGGACCTGGGACAGTACTACGAGCAGTACTTC
-	-	15	TRBV5-5	TRBJ2-1	CASSFVGASYNEQFF	TGTGCCAGCAGCTTTGTAGGGGCTTCCTACAATGAGCAGTTCTTC
-	TRBD1	14	TRBV5-1	TRBJ1-2	CASSSITGGEGYTF	TGCGCCAGCAGCTCCATAACAGGGGGCGAAGGCTACACCTTC
-	TRBD1	15	TRBV29-1	TRBJ1-2	CSVDLLGQGRGGYTF	TGCAGCGTTGACCTTTTGGGACAGGGGAGGGGCGGCTACACCTTC
-	TRBD1	16	TRBV6-6	TRBJ1-3	CASSYERQGYGNTIYF	TGTGCCAGCAGTTACGAGCGACAGGGGTACGGAAACACCATATATTTT
-	TRBD1	16	TRBV10-3	TRBJ1-2	CAISESVRQGARGYTF	TGTGCCATCAGTGAGTCAGTTAGGCAGGGGGCGCGTGGCTACACCTTC
-	-	16	TRBV18	TRBJ1-2	CASSKGLGSLFYGYTF	TGTGCCAGCTCAAAAGGACTCGGATCCCTTTTCTATGGCTACACCTTC
-	TRBD2	15	TRBV15	TRBJ2-3	CATSRGGTSADTQYF	TGTGCCACCAGCAGAGGCGGAACTAGCGCAGATACGCAGTATTTT
-	-	13	TRBV28	TRBJ1-5	CASSFAGDQPQHF	TGTGCCAGCAGTTTCGCAGGCGATCAGCCCCAGCATTTT
-	TRBD1	14	TRBV18	TRBJ1-2	CASSRGTGDYGYTF	TGTGCCAGCTCGCGCGGGACAGGGGACTATGGCTACACCTTC
-	-	13	TRBV24-1	TRBJ2-1	CATRRTVDNEQFF	TGTGCCACCCGCCGGACAGTCGATAATGAGCAGTTCTTC
once	TRBD1	15	TRBV28	TRBJ2-2	CASSSTGVNTGELFF	TGTGCCAGCAGTTCCACAGGGGTTAACACCGGGGAGCTGTTTTTT
-	TRBD1	14	TRBV29-1	TRBJ1-2	CSVELQGGPIGYTF	TGCAGCGTTGAGCTTCAGGGGGGCCCTATCGGCTACACCTTC
-	TRBD1	13	TRBV5-1	TRBJ2-7	CASSDRELRKQYF	TGCGCCAGCTCTGACAGGGAGTTACGAAAGCAGTACTTC
-	-	12	TRBV6-6	TRBJ1-5	CASRQGHQPQHF	TGTGCCAGCAGGCAGGGGCATCAGCCCCAGCATTTT
-	TRBD1	18	TRBV3-1/TRBV3-2	TRBJ1-2	CASSQVTQQGGGGYGYTF	TGTGCCAGCAGCCAAGTTACGCAACAGGGGGGAGGCGGCTATGGCTACACCTTC
-	-	18	TRBV18	TRBJ1-1	CASSPLRQVLVPNTEAFF	TGTGCCAGCTCCCCTTTAAGACAGGTCCTTGTTCCGAACACTGAAGCTTTCTTT
-	-	15	TRBV7-2	TRBJ1-5	CASSLQGAPNQPQHF	TGTGCCAGCAGCTTACAGGGTGCCCCCAATCAGCCCCAGCATTTT
-	TRBD1	18	TRBV5-1	TRBJ1-1	CASSLARGRGRKVAEAFF	TGCGCCAGCAGCTTGGCCCGGGGCAGGGGGCGTAAGGTTGCTGAAGCTTTCTTT